This T cell receptor beta chain was retrieved from a study of metastatic and nonmetastatic thyroid tumors. Germline loops: CDR1 SNHLY, CDR2 FYNNEI. The CDR3 runs to 14 residues. Trimming pared 8 bases from V and 2 bases from J, leaving 14 bases between. TCRdb called clones again from the PCR reads with MiXCR. In the table there are 100,000 or so clones, 14% to 15% of which are singletons. Only a few counts were recorded for this clone. It may be a read error: a sequence one base away is much more abundant. Prior to thyroid surgery, none of the patients had received any treatment. The sample was blood. The TCR originated in a female donor with papillary thyroid cancer or a benign thyroid nodule (not recorded which). Some clones in this sample may be carry-over from other donors' samples. This sequence joins TRBV2 and TRBJ2-3, with D maybe TRBD2 (5 bases). The CDR3 DNA sequence: TGTGCCAGCCGGCAGCGGTGGAACACAGATACGCAGTATTTT. Residues: CASRQRWNTDTQYF.